Each of the 28 T cell receptor beta chains below was sequenced from the same sample in a study of Graves' ophthalmopathy and Graves' hyperthyroidism (dated by TCRdb to between 2017 and 2018). Sequencing took place on an Illumina HiSeq 2000. For repertoire sequencing, TCR beta CDR3 regions were amplified from RNA transcripts. The first round was an RT-PCR using HTBI primers with the Qiagen OneStep RT-PCR kit, and this first round was followed by a second-round multiplex PCR, then size selection and purification. The public reads were reprocessed in TCRdb via fastp at Q25 and MiXCR, keeping in-frame beta chains. Merged by CDR3 protein, the rows form single entries marked with the most common genes and DNA. A total of some 400,000 distinct CDR3 sequences appear in this sample, about a sixth of them only once. About 1.4% of the sample goes to the ten largest clones. The sample consisted of peripheral blood. These receptors originate from a woman aged 18 to 35 with Graves' ophthalmopathy. Donor details come from another sample of the same person, matched by shared clones.

This clonotype was recorded at least ten times. This rearrangement joins TRBV12-3 or TRBV12-4 to TRBJ2-5, with D possibly being TRBD2 (6 bases). This CDR3 comprises 14 residues. V was shortened by 2 bases and J by 2 bases, with 9 bases between the two germline ends. CDR3 residues: CASSLRREQETQYF. Here the CDR3 DNA reads TGTGCCAGCAGTTTAAGGCGGGAACAAGAGACCCAGTACTTC.

This clonotype showed up many times. The rearrangement uses TRBV29-1 and TRBJ2-5; no firm D call. The CDR3 extends over 11 amino acids. V was clipped by 8 bases and J by 2 bases, with 9 bases between them. Looked up from germline, CDR1 is SQVTM and CDR2 is ANQGSEA. The DNA for the CDR3 is TGCAGCTTACAACTTCAAGAGACCCAGTACTTC. Residues: CSLQLQETQYF.

The gene calls are TRBV30 and TRBJ2-4; D gene uncertain. Per germline, CDR1 GTSNPN and CDR2 SVGIG (reference sequence). This CDR3 region has 12 residues. The V gene lost 3 bases and the J gene lost 1 base, with 4 bases spanning the gap. CDR3 loop: CAWRVAKNIQYF. Here the CDR3 DNA reads TGTGCCTGGAGGGTTGCCAAAAACATTCAGTACTTC.

This clonotype was detected ten times or more. The junction departs from the called germline gene at one end, perhaps through a read error. The chain carries TRBV6-5 and TRBJ1-5; 8 bases line up with TRBD1. This CDR3 comprises 14 residues. Germline values: CDR1 MNHEY, CDR2 SVGAGI. The CDR3 bases are TGTGCCAGCAGTCCGACAGGGGACAATCAGCCCCAGCATTTC. Amino acids: CASSPTGDNQPQHF.

The table lists this clonotype with many counts. The rearrangement joins TRBV12-3 or TRBV12-4 to TRBJ2-5, with 12 bases identical to TRBD1. Trimming cost V 6 bases and J 3 bases; bases outside gene matches: 8. CDR3 length: 16 residues. In nucleotides, the CDR3 is TGTGCCAGCAGCACGGGACAGGGGGCGCGGGAAGAGACCCAGTACTTC. Protein: CASSTGQGAREETQYF.

This clonotype was detected ten times or more. The genes are TRBV27 and TRBJ2-7, with a tentative D call TRBD2 (6 bases). With 5 bases removed from V and 3 bases from J, the gap between germline ends came to 17 bases. CDR3 length: 15 residues. Germline V gene sequence: CDR1 MNHEY, CDR2 SMNVEV (reference sequence). The CDR3 nucleotides read TGTGCCAGCAGTCTGGGACCCGCGGGGTTCTACGAGCAGTACTTC. As protein: CASSLGPAGFYEQYF.

This chain connects TRBV3-1 to TRBJ1-5; 7 nucleotides line up with TRBD1. The V segment lost 0 bases and the J segment 0 bases; nucleotides outside the gene matches: 8. The CDR3 totals 18 residues. Germline V gene data show CDR1 as LGHDT and CDR2 as YNNKEL (reference sequence). CDR3 DNA: TGTGCCAGCAGCCAAGAACCTAGGGACAGAGATAGCAATCAGCCCCAGCATTTT. This gives the protein CASSQEPRDRDSNQPQHF.

This clonotype was seen ten or more times. The DNA of the CDR3 is TGTGCCAGCACCGAACCTCAAGGCCAGCCCCAGCATTTT. It codes for CASTEPQGQPQHF. The chain uses TRBV6-2 or TRBV6-3 and TRBJ1-5; no reliable D call. The CDR3 length is 13 residues. The germline V and J ends were trimmed by 7 bases and 7 bases, with 14 bases remaining between them. From germline, CDR1 is MNHEY and CDR2 SVGEGT.

This clonotype was seen many times. The rearrangement uses TRBV29-1 and TRBJ2-5; D is perhaps TRBD2 (6 bases). Trimming shortened V by 7 bases and J by 10 bases, and 19 bases separated the two germline ends. The germline V gene has CDR1 SQVTM and CDR2 ANQGSEA. The CDR3 totals 12 residues. CDR3 bases: TGCAGCGGCCGGGGGATTAAAGGCAGCCAGTACTTC. Amino acids: CSGRGIKGSQYF.

Note on this clonotype: A read error may be the cause here, since a much bigger clone is one base away. The gene calls are TRBV10-2 and TRBJ2-5, with D maybe TRBD2 (5 bases). Per the germline V gene, CDR1 is WSHSY and CDR2 is SAAADI. This CDR3 contains 14 residues. Between the trimmed V and J ends, which lost 2 bases and 4 bases, there was a span of 11 bases. CDR3 bases: TGCGCCAGCAGTGAGATGGGAGCGCGAGAGACCCAGTACTTC. It specifies CASSEMGARETQYF.

This clonotype was seen just once. A read error may explain this, as a much larger clone is one base away. The V gene is TRBV28, the J gene TRBJ2-7, with D possibly TRBD2 on 7 matching bases. Trimming removed 8 bases at V and 3 bases at J, with 14 bases between. CDR3 size: 13 residues. Germline V gene lookup returns CDR1 MDHEN and CDR2 SYDVKM. The CDR3 sequence is CASRERGGYEQYF. The CDR3 coding sequence is TGTGCCAGCCGAGAGAGGGGGGGCTACGAGCAGTACTTC.

In this sample, this clonotype turned up many times. The rearrangement joins TRBV4-2 to TRBJ2-6; the D gene is possibly TRBD2 (5 bases). This CDR3 region has 16 residues. CDR1 and CDR2 (germline): LGHNA, YNFKEQ. Trimming took 1 base from V and 0 from J, leaving 7 bases between them. The chain's CDR3 is CASSQVGDSGANVLTF. The CDR3 DNA reads as TGTGCCAGCAGCCAAGTGGGAGACTCTGGGGCCAACGTCCTGACTTTC.

This clonotype appeared many times. The V call is TRBV14, the J call TRBJ2-7; 8 bases are a match to TRBD2. CDR3 length equals 13 residues. V gave up 6 bases and J gave up 6 bases; unmatched junction bases: 7. Germline CDR1 is SGHDN and CDR2 is FVKESK. In DNA form, the CDR3 reads TGTGCCAGCAGAGGACGGGAGGGCCCCGAGCAGTACTTC. Translation: CASRGREGPEQYF.

This clonotype has at least ten counts. The chain carries TRBV13 and TRBJ2-7; 9 bases agree with TRBD2. Germline CDR1 reads PRHDT; CDR2 reads FYEKMQ (reference sequence). The V segment lost 0 bases and the J segment 6 bases; nucleotides outside the gene matches: 0. This CDR3 has 13 residues. In nucleotides, the CDR3 is TGTGCCAGCAGCTTAGGTAGCGGGGGCGAGCAGTACTTC. Translated: CASSLGSGGEQYF.

This clonotype was counted ten times or more. The rearrangement uses TRBV7-2 and TRBJ2-2; 7 nucleotides agree with TRBD1. The CDR3 spans 15 residues. V was clipped by 8 bases and J by 5 bases; unmatched bases: 11. The germline V gene has CDR1 SGHTA and CDR2 FQGNSA. The CDR3 loop is CASPDRARETGELFF. The CDR3 DNA follows: TGTGCCAGCCCCGACAGGGCGAGAGAAACCGGGGAGCTGTTTTTT.

This clonotype was observed at least ten times. Since the CDR3 does not end with the conserved phenylalanine or tryptophan, this likely comes from a read error. V is TRBV6-2 or TRBV6-3 and J is TRBJ2-7; 9 nucleotides align to TRBD2. V dropped 8 bases and J dropped 2; count of bases not matched to a gene: 10. CDR1 and CDR2 from the germline V gene are MNHEY and SVGEGT. This CDR3 contains 15 residues. The CDR3 region is CASLGASGITYEQYL. The CDR3 DNA sequence: TGTGCCAGCTTAGGGGCTAGCGGGATTACCTACGAGCAGTACCTC.

This clonotype was observed many times. This chain links TRBV2 with TRBJ2-4, with D possibly TRBD2 on 6 matching bases. V lost 3 bases and J lost 2, with 8 bases in between. The CDR3 loop spans 14 amino acids. The germline gives CDR1 SNHLY, CDR2 FYNNEI. DNA of the CDR3: TGTGCCAGCAGTGAGGGGGGAACCAAAAACATTCAGTACTTC. Its translation: CASSEGGTKNIQYF.

This rearrangement joins TRBV3-1 to TRBJ2-7; D is ambiguous. CDR1 is LGHDT and CDR2 is YNNKEL in the germline V gene (reference sequence). CDR3 length: 10 residues. V was clipped by 11 bases and J by 1 base, with 6 bases between them. The CDR3: CAGSSYEQYF. In nucleotides, the CDR3 is TGTGCCGGCTCATCCTACGAGCAGTACTTC.

In this sample, this clonotype turned up many times. V gene TRBV28 combines with J gene TRBJ2-5; 9 bases line up with TRBD2. This CDR3 has 21 residues. V lost 6 bases and J lost 0; bases outside the gene matches: 23. From germline, CDR1 is MDHEN and CDR2 SYDVKM. In DNA, the CDR3 is TGTGCCAGCAGACCCCCCTGGGGGGCTAGCGGGACCATCAGGTACCAAGAGACCCAGTACTTC. Amino acids: CASRPPWGASGTIRYQETQYF.

Ten or more counts support this clonotype. V gene TRBV19 combines with J gene TRBJ1-5, with a possible D match to TRBD1 (6 bases). CDR1 is LNHDA and CDR2 is SQIVND in the germline V gene (reference sequence). The CDR3 loop spans 12 amino acids. V lost 11 bases and J 3 bases, leaving 11 bases between the germline ends. In nucleotides, the CDR3 is TGTGCCGGAGGACAGCTCAATCAGCCCCAGCATTTT. Its protein product is CAGGQLNQPQHF.

This clonotype was counted ten times or more. The gene calls are TRBV11-1 and TRBJ1-1, with 7 bases matching TRBD1. CDR1 is SGHAT and CDR2 is FQDESV in the germline V gene (reference sequence). CDR3 length equals 15 residues. The J segment lost 1 base and the V segment lost 5 bases, leaving 7 bases of the junction unmatched. CDR3 amino acids: CASSLQGFGNTEAFF. The CDR3 nucleotides are TGTGCCAGCAGCCTACAGGGGTTCGGGAACACTGAAGCTTTCTTT.

This clonotype was recorded at least ten times. The chain has TRBV6-5 and TRBJ1-1; D call uncertain. Deletions cut 2 bases from V and 0 bases from J, with 7 bases between. This CDR3 is built from 14 residues. The germline gives CDR1 MNHEY, CDR2 SVGAGI. CDR3 bases: TGTGCCAGCAGTTACCAAGGGCTGAACACTGAAGCTTTCTTT. Encoded protein: CASSYQGLNTEAFF.

This clonotype was counted at least ten times. The chain couples TRBV10-1 to TRBJ2-2; no clear D. Trimming pared 2 bases from V and 1 base from J, leaving 5 bases between. In germline, CDR1 is WNHNN, CDR2 SYGVQD (reference sequence). There are 14 residues in the CDR3. CDR3: CASSEGGNTGELFF. As DNA, the CDR3 is TGCGCCAGCAGTGAGGGCGGGAACACCGGGGAGCTGTTTTTT.

This clonotype was seen ten or more times. This sequence joins TRBV7-2 and TRBJ2-5; D is unresolved. Germline assignment: CDR1 SGHTA and CDR2 FQGNSA. This CDR3 has 14 residues. Trimming took 3 bases from V and 5 from J, leaving 13 bases between them. The CDR3 loop reads CASSFAPPMETQYF. The CDR3 DNA follows: TGTGCCAGCAGCTTCGCACCCCCTATGGAGACCCAGTACTTC.

At least ten counts were recorded for this clonotype. The chain has TRBV6-2 or TRBV6-3 and TRBJ2-7; no reliable D call. V was trimmed by 6 bases and J by 6 bases, leaving 15 bases between them. The CDR3 covers 13 residues. Germline-derived CDR1 and CDR2 are MNHEY and SVGEGT. In DNA, the CDR3 is TGTGCCAGCAGCTTACAACGGCCCCTCGAGCAGTACTTC. The encoded protein is CASSLQRPLEQYF.

This clonotype has ten or more counts. The rearrangement links TRBV7-6 to TRBJ1-1, with 10 bases identical to TRBD1. Trimming at V came to 2 bases and at J to 6 bases, leaving 3 bases not matched to a gene. CDR1 is SGHVS, CDR2 FNYEAQ, per germline. The CDR3 has 14 amino acids. CDR3 sequence (DNA): TGTGCCAGCAGCTTACGGGACAGGGGATCTGAAGCTTTCTTT. Residues: CASSLRDRGSEAFF.

In this sample, this clonotype turned up many times. V gene TRBV6-5 combines with J gene TRBJ2-7, with D tentatively TRBD1 (5 bases). Germline CDR1 is MNHEY and CDR2 is SVGAGI. The CDR3 loop spans 15 amino acids. Trimming shortened V by 0 bases and J by 3 bases, and 12 bases separated the two germline ends. The CDR3 region is CASSYSADSSYEQYF. The CDR3 DNA follows: TGTGCCAGCAGTTACTCCGCCGACAGTAGCTACGAGCAGTACTTC.

At least ten counts were recorded for this clonotype. CDR3 sequence reads: CASSRRSGGAYEQYF. The DNA of the CDR3 is TGTGCCAGCAGCCGTAGGAGCGGGGGAGCTTACGAGCAGTACTTC. The V call is TRBV7-3, the J call TRBJ2-7; 8 bases fit TRBD2. CDR3 length: 15 amino acids. Germline values: CDR1 SGHTA, CDR2 FQGTGA. V lost 5 bases and J lost 4; bases outside the gene matches: 10.